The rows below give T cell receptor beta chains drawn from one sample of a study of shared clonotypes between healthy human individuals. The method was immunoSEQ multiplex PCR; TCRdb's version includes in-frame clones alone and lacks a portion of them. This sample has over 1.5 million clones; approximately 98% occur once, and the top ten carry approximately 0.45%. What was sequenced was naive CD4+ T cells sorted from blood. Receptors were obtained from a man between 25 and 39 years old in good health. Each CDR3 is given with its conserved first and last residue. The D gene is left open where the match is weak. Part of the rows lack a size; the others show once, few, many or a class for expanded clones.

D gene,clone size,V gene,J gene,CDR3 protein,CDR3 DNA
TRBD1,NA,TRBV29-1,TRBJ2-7,CSVPGTGYEQYF,TGCAGCGTTCCCGGGACAGGCTACGAGCAGTACTTC
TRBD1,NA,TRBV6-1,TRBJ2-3,CASSGGQGVNTQYF,TGTGCCAGCAGTGGGGGACAGGGTGTAAATACGCAGTATTTT
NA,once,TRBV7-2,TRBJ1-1,CASSSRAGSYTEAFF,TGTGCCAGCAGCTCAAGGGCGGGGTCCTATACTGAAGCTTTCTTT
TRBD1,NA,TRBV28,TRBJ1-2,CASRSGGNYGYTF,TGTGCCAGCAGGTCAGGGGGGAACTATGGCTACACCTTC
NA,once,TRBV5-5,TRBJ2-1,CASSFARSGSYNEQFF,TGTGCCAGCAGCTTTGCACGGTCTGGTTCCTACAATGAGCAGTTCTTC
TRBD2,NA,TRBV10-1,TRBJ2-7,CASSEYSGRDWGEQYF,TGCGCCAGCAGCGAATATAGCGGGAGAGATTGGGGCGAGCAGTACTTC
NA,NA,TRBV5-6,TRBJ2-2,CASSLVIGELFF,TGTGCCAGCAGCTTGGTGATCGGGGAGCTGTTTTTT
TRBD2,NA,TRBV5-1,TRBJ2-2,CASSLTSGSTGELFF,TGCGCCAGCAGCTTGACTAGCGGAAGCACCGGGGAGCTGTTTTTT
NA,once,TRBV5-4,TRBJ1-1,CASSADKMNTEAFF,TGTGCCAGCAGCGCGGACAAGATGAACACTGAAGCTTTCTTT
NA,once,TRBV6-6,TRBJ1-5,CASSYTRGDQPQHF,TGTGCCAGCAGTTACACAAGGGGGGATCAGCCCCAGCATTTT
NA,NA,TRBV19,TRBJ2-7,CASSAISVGEQYF,TGTGCCAGTAGTGCCATATCCGTGGGGGAGCAGTACTTC
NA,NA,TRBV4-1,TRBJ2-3,CASSQGTTSTDTQYF,TGCGCCAGCAGTCAAGGCACGACCAGCACAGATACGCAGTATTTT
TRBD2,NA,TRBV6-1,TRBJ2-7,CASSERTSAEQYF,TGTGCCAGCAGTGAGCGGACTAGCGCTGAGCAGTACTTC
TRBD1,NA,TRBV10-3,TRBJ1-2,CASSPGQGTGNYGYTF,TGTGCCAGCTCCCCGGGACAGGGTACGGGCAACTATGGCTACACCTTC
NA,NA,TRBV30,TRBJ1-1,CAWSGLAEAFF,TGTGCCTGGAGTGGGTTGGCTGAAGCTTTCTTT
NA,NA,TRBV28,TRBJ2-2,CASSLWAAGGGELFF,TGTGCCAGCAGTTTATGGGCTGCCGGTGGGGGGGAGCTGTTTTTT
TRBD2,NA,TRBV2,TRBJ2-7,CASTGTSGFSYEQYF,TGTGCCAGTACAGGGACTAGCGGGTTCTCCTACGAGCAGTACTTC
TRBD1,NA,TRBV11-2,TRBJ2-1,CASSSRTGFPYNEQFF,TGTGCCAGCAGCTCCCGGACAGGCTTCCCCTACAATGAGCAGTTCTTC
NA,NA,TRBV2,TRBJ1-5,CASQGGYLGQPQHF,TGTGCCAGCCAAGGGGGGTACTTGGGACAGCCCCAGCATTTT
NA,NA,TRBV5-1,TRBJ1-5,CASSLDVGVSQPQHF,TGCGCCAGCAGCTTGGACGTGGGTGTGAGTCAGCCCCAGCATTTT
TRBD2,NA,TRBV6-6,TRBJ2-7,CASSSKAGGSYEQYF,TGTGCCAGCAGCTCAAAAGCGGGGGGCTCCTACGAGCAGTACTTC
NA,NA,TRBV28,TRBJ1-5,CASSLGGSSNQPQHF,TGTGCCAGCAGTCTGGGGGGGAGCAGCAATCAGCCCCAGCATTTT
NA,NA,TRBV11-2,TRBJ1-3,CASRLGSGNTIYF,TGTGCCAGCAGATTGGGTTCTGGAAACACCATATATTTT
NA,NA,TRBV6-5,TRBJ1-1,CASRSTDSNTEAFF,TGTGCCAGCAGGTCTACAGATTCGAACACTGAAGCTTTCTTT
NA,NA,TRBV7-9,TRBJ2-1,CASSSSFAGRQFF,TGTGCCAGCAGTTCGAGCTTCGCGGGAAGGCAGTTCTTC
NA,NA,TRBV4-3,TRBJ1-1,CASSQDTSPAFF,TGCGCCAGCAGCCAAGATACGTCTCCGGCTTTCTTT
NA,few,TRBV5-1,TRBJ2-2,CASSWGLRNTGELFF,TGCGCCAGCAGCTGGGGACTGAGAAACACCGGGGAGCTGTTTTTT
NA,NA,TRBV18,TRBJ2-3,CASSPGGIGTDTQYF,TGTGCCAGCTCACCCGGAGGTATTGGCACAGATACGCAGTATTTT
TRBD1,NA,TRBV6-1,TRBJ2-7,CAVLGGPRGRYEQYF,TGTGCCGTACTAGGGGGCCCCAGGGGAAGATACGAGCAGTACTTC
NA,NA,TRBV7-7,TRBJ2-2,CASSRAANTGELFF,TGTGCCAGCAGCCGGGCAGCGAACACCGGGGAGCTGTTTTTT
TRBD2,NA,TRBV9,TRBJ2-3,CASSVGGLGFPDTQYF,TGTGCCAGCAGCGTAGGGGGACTAGGTTTCCCGGATACGCAGTATTTT
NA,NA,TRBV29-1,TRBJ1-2,CSVEDQLWGYTF,TGCAGCGTTGAAGATCAGTTATGGGGCTACACCTTC
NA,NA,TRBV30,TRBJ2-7,CALFHEQYF,TGTGCCTTATTCCACGAGCAGTACTTC